Listed below are T cell receptor beta chains from one sample, sequenced in a study of technical replicates of blood from four donors. The data were produced by immunoSEQ multiplex PCR, yet TCRdb's version contains in-frame clones alone and is incomplete. Among roughly 85,000 clones listed, approximately 95% were seen once. The sequenced material came from T cells isolated from PBMCs. These TCRs come from a human donor in good health. Both conserved end residues are trimmed from each CDR3.

TRBV5-5	TRBJ1-1	ASSIRNTEAF
TRBV7-2	TRBJ1-1	ASSSQGITEAF
TRBV7-9	TRBJ2-7	ASSFGQFYEQY
TRBV27	TRBJ2-7	ASSLQGSYEQY
TRBV4-2	TRBJ2-1	ASSQDFGQGDEQF
TRBV4-1	TRBJ1-1	ASSQDGTGVLDWTEAF
TRBV9	TRBJ1-2	ASSVDPATTRGGYGYT
TRBV6-1	TRBJ1-1	ASSIQGWGNTEAF
TRBV5-1	TRBJ2-3	ASSWTGEGSTDTQY
TRBV19	TRBJ2-7	ASSSILRTGEYEQY
TRBV4-2	TRBJ2-7	ASSQVSGSSYEQY
TRBV5-4	TRBJ2-7	ASSLGGAWGPKYEQY
TRBV4-2	TRBJ2-2	ASSQEQFQSAGELF
TRBV5-6	TRBJ1-2	ASSLEGTGFGYT
TRBV19	TRBJ2-3	ASSISGLADSTDTQY
TRBV7-9	TRBJ2-1	AGLLAGVDNEQF
TRBV27	TRBJ2-7	ASSLAGTSGSYEQY
TRBV2	TRBJ1-1	ASQGQNTEAF
TRBV4-2	TRBJ2-2	ASSHPKGTANTGELF
TRBV6-1	TRBJ2-1	ASSGAAVSYNEQF
TRBV6-1	TRBJ2-1	ASKIDSLSNEQF
TRBV28	TRBJ1-2	ASTLGGAPGYT
TRBV7-2	TRBJ1-2	ASSLGRDYGYT
TRBV12-5	TRBJ2-1	ASGLAIRGYYNEQF
TRBV7-2	TRBJ2-7	ASSFGQSTPYEQY
TRBV19	TRBJ2-1	ASRSGRDHEQF
TRBV27	TRBJ2-7	ASSSYRNSYEQY
TRBV12-5	TRBJ1-1	ASGLDLHDRSTEAF
TRBV5-1	TRBJ2-3	ASSFGDSSTDTQY
TRBV27	TRBJ1-5	ASSMAGNQPQH
TRBV5-1	TRBJ2-3	ASSLGGTSGDTQY
TRBV13	TRBJ2-7	ASSLGPGQGSYEQY